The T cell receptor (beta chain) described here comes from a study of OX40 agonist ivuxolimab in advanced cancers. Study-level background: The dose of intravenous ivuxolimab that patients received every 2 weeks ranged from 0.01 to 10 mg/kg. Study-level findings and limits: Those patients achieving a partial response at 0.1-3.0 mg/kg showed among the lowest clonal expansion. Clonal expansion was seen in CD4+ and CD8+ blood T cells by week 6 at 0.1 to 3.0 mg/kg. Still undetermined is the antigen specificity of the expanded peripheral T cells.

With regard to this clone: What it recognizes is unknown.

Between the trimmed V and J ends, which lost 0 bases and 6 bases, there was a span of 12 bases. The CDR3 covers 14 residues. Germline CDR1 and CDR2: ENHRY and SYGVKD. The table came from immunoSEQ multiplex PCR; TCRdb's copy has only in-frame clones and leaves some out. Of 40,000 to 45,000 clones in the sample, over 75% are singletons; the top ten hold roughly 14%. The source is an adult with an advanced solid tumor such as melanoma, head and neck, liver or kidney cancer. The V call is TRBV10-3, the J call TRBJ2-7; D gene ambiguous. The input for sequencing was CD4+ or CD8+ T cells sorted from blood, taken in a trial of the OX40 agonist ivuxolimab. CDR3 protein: CAISESQSGLEQYF. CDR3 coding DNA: TGTGCCATCAGTGAGTCCCAGTCAGGTCTCGAGCAGTACTTC.